The following is a TCR beta chain sequence with its context. Its antigen is still unknown. From germline, CDR1 is MNHNS and CDR2 SASEGT. CDR3 length: 15 amino acids. The ends were cut back, 6 bases at V and 3 bases at J, with 18 bases in the middle. This record belongs to a study of T cells after yellow fever vaccination. Notes on the study in general: Contaminants from the bulk population, in the form of abundant clonotypes, could be found in FACS-sorted repertoires. Among primary-vaccination clones, most reappeared after the booster, at almost 98% for CD4 and about 90% for CD8.

TCRdb redid the calling of the 5' RACE reads with MiXCR, one entry per CDR3 protein. The repertoire consists of more than 350,000 distinct CDR3 sequences, with roughly 12% occurring once and the leading ten covering 18%. This sequence joins TRBV6-1 and TRBJ2-7, with D perhaps assigned TRBD1 or TRBD2 (5 bases each). The sequenced sample was PBMCs, obtained on the day of the first yellow fever vaccination. The receptor was isolated from a man aged 18 to 35 who received the YFV17D yellow fever vaccine. CDR3 bases: TGTGCCAGCAGCCATCCGGGACGTCCCGACTACGAGCAGTACGTC. Amino acids: CASSHPGRPDYEQYV.